A single sample is the source of the 30 T cell receptor beta chains below, sequenced in a study of cytotoxic CD8 clonotypes in ibrutinib-treated CLL. Sequenced by immunoSEQ multiplex PCR; TCRdb stores in-frame clones only, minus some. The sample comprises 150,000 to 200,000 clones, more than 65% of which are singletons, and approximately 2% rests with the top ten. The specimen was PBMCs, collected after 12 months of ibrutinib treatment. Receptors originate from a human donor with chronic lymphocytic leukemia.

V is TRBV5-6 and J is TRBJ2-7; D possibly corresponds to TRBD2 (6 bases). The germline gives CDR1 SGHDT, CDR2 YYEEEE. The length of the CDR3 is 14 residues. V was clipped by 7 bases and J by 0 bases, with 14 bases between them. Here the CDR3 DNA reads TGTGCCAGCCTTCGGAGGGGTCCCTCCTACGAGCAGTACTTC. Translation: CASLRRGPSYEQYF.

The rearrangement uses TRBV7-8 and TRBJ1-1, with TRBD1 matching over 9 bases. The CDR3 extends over 14 amino acids. Germline values: CDR1 SGHVS, CDR2 FQNEAQ. V dropped 6 bases and J dropped 2; count of bases not matched to a gene: 4. CDR3 bases: TGTGCCAGCAGTCGACAGGGGGACAACACTGAAGCTTTCTTT. Its translation is CASSRQGDNTEAFF.

This clone was detected only a few times. This sequence joins TRBV7-2 and TRBJ1-2; tentatively, D is TRBD1 (5 bases). Per germline, CDR1 SGHTA and CDR2 FQGNSA. The CDR3 spans 14 residues. The V gene lost 1 base and the J gene lost 8 bases, with 14 bases spanning the gap. This CDR3 reads CASSLVSQGRGYTF. The CDR3 bases are TGTGCCAGCAGCTTAGTGTCGCAGGGACGAGGCTACACCTTC.

The chain has TRBV19 and TRBJ2-7, with D possibly TRBD1 on 6 matching bases. Trimming shortened V by 1 base and J by 6 bases, and 10 bases separated the two germline ends. The length of the CDR3 is 13 residues. The germline V gene has CDR1 LNHDA and CDR2 SQIVND (reference sequence). CDR3 loop: CASSIGTGTEQYF. The CDR3 DNA reads as TGTGCCAGTAGTATAGGTACAGGGACCGAGCAGTACTTC.

This chain links TRBV4-2 with TRBJ2-7; D is unresolved. The CDR3 runs to 13 residues. Trimming left V 0 bases short and J 6 bases short, with 9 bases between. Germline V gene lookup returns CDR1 LGHNA and CDR2 YNFKEQ. CDR3 in DNA: TGTGCCAGCAGCCAAGATCTCTACAGCGAGCAGTACTTC. Translation: CASSQDLYSEQYF.

The V and J genes are TRBV28 and TRBJ2-2; weak D call: TRBD1 (5 bases). The CDR3 sequence is 15 residues long. Trimming left V 6 bases short and J 6 bases short, with 17 bases between. Germline V gene data show CDR1 as MDHEN and CDR2 as SYDVKM. The CDR3 DNA is TGTGCCAGCAGCTGGGGCGACAGACGCTCCGGGGAGCTGTTTTTT. As protein: CASSWGDRRSGELFF.

DNA for the CDR3: TGTGCCAGTAGTATAGGGGCCAGGACGAATGAAAAACTGTTTTTT. Amino acid sequence: CASSIGARTNEKLFF. This chain links TRBV19 with TRBJ1-4; D gene ambiguous. V was trimmed by 1 base and J by 5 bases, leaving 11 bases between them. Germline V gene sequence: CDR1 LNHDA, CDR2 SQIVND (reference sequence). The CDR3 totals 15 residues.

The rearrangement uses TRBV12-1 and TRBJ1-2; the table's TRBD1 call for D was not verified on the DNA. TRBV12-1 corresponds to a pseudogene. The CDR3 consists of 18 residues. CDR3 DNA: TGTGCCAGCAGCTTCCTAAGGCCTAACAGGGTACCTAACTATGGCTACACCTTC. This translates into CASSFLRPNRVPNYGYTF.

J is TRBJ1-2 and V is TRBV28, with D maybe TRBD1 (5 bases). Deletions cut 5 bases from V and 6 bases from J, with 10 bases between. From germline, CDR1 is MDHEN and CDR2 SYDVKM. CDR3 length: 12 amino acids. The CDR3 nucleotides are TGTGCCAGCAGTGGGGGTGGGCATGGCTACACCTTC. Translating it yields CASSGGGHGYTF.

The chain uses TRBV11-2 and TRBJ2-2; TRBD2 aligns across 7 bases. This CDR3 has 17 residues. The V gene end was trimmed by 5 bases and the J gene end by 5 bases; junction bases not matched to a gene: 14. The germline V gene has CDR1 SGHAT and CDR2 FQNNGV. DNA for the CDR3: TGTGCCAGCAGCCCAGCGTCGGGGGGAGCCCGGACCGGGGAGCTGTTTTTT. Its protein is CASSPASGGARTGELFF.

The genes are TRBV4-1 and TRBJ2-5; 8 bases line up with TRBD1. Looked up from germline, CDR1 is MGHRA and CDR2 is YSYEKL. The CDR3 runs to 16 residues. Losses at the gene ends were 1 base for V and 2 bases for J; bases not matched to a gene: 6. The CDR3 loop is CASSQGSGQGQETQYF. The CDR3 region has the DNA TGCGCCAGCAGCCAAGGGTCCGGACAGGGACAAGAGACCCAGTACTTC.

The chain recombines TRBV4-2 with TRBJ1-2; D is perhaps TRBD1 (6 bases). V lost 5 bases to trimming and J lost 8 bases, with 12 bases between them. Germline V gene sequence: CDR1 LGHNA, CDR2 YNFKEQ. The CDR3 has 12 amino acids. The CDR3 nucleotides are TGTGCCAGCAGCTTACAGGGAGGGGGCTACACCTTC. Amino acid sequence: CASSLQGGGYTF.

The chain uses TRBV6-5 and TRBJ2-1, with 8 bases lining up with TRBD2. Germline CDR1 is MNHEY and CDR2 is SVGAGI. The CDR3 extends over 15 amino acids. V shed 5 bases and J 5 bases; nucleotides not matched to a gene: 8. The CDR3 sequence: CASSPTGGPNNEQFF. The CDR3 coding sequence is TGTGCCAGCAGTCCAACGGGAGGGCCTAACAATGAGCAGTTCTTC.

The rearrangement joins TRBV6-1 to TRBJ2-1; D uncertain. V lost 4 bases and J 0 bases, leaving 7 bases between the germline ends. CDR3 length: 14 amino acids. Germline V CDR1 and CDR2: MNHNS, SASEGT. CDR3 sequence reads: CASSVQSSYNEQFF. CDR3 sequence (DNA): TGTGCCAGCAGTGTACAGAGCTCCTACAATGAGCAGTTCTTC.

In this sample, this clone turned up a few times. The CDR3: CASSLSSGGPYEQYF. The CDR3 DNA follows: TGCGCCAGCAGCTTGTCGAGCGGGGGCCCCTACGAGCAGTACTTC. The gene calls are TRBV5-1 and TRBJ2-7; 8 bases agree with TRBD2. Trimming took 1 base from V and 2 from J; bases not matched to a gene: 5. Germline CDR1 and CDR2: SGHRS and YFSETQ. The CDR3 sequence is 15 residues long.

The chain uses TRBV7-3 and TRBJ1-1, with D perhaps matching TRBD1 (6 bases). V was cut by 5 bases and J by 5 bases, with 18 bases left in between. The CDR3 consists of 15 residues. From germline, CDR1 is SGHTA and CDR2 FQGTGA. Here the CDR3 reads CASSPNAGARTEAFF. CDR3 bases: TGTGCCAGCAGCCCCAACGCGGGGGCGAGGACTGAAGCTTTCTTT.

The V gene is TRBV18, the J gene TRBJ2-7; 7 bases line up with TRBD1. Germline assignment: CDR1 KGHSH and CDR2 LQKENI. This CDR3 contains 15 residues. The V and J ends lost 5 bases and 0 bases, in that order; junction bases with no gene match: 7. The CDR3 sequence: CASSDPGQPSYEQYF. In DNA form, the CDR3 reads TGTGCCAGCTCAGATCCGGGACAGCCCTCCTACGAGCAGTACTTC.

The chain recombines TRBV11-1 with TRBJ2-7; D perhaps matches TRBD2 (5 bases). Germline CDR1 is SGHAT and CDR2 is FQDESV (reference sequence). The germline V and J ends were trimmed by 5 bases and 7 bases, with 18 bases remaining between them. The CDR3 extends over 14 amino acids. The CDR3 here is CASSPVGLIEEQYF. For the CDR3, the DNA is TGTGCCAGCAGCCCGGTTGGACTTATTGAGGAGCAGTACTTC. Drawing the rest from reference TRBV11-1 and TRBJ2-7, the complete variable domain is EAEVAQSPRYKITEKSQAVAFWCDPISGHATLYWYRQILGQGPELLVQFQDESVVDDSQLPKDRFSAERLKGVDSTLKIQPAELGDSAMYLCASSPVGLIEEQYFGPGTRLTVT.

This clone was found once. The gene calls are TRBV7-8 and TRBJ2-7, with D maybe TRBD2 (6 bases). The germline CDR1 and CDR2 sequences are SGHVS and FQNEAQ. This CDR3 has 15 residues. Trimming removed 5 bases from V and 2 bases from J, with 16 bases in between. Here the CDR3 reads CASSQRRDSPYEQYF. CDR3 nucleotide sequence: TGTGCCAGCAGCCAGAGGAGGGACTCCCCCTACGAGCAGTACTTC.

The rearrangement links TRBV10-3 to TRBJ1-5; possible D gene TRBD1, 6 bases. Germline CDR1 ENHRY, CDR2 SYGVKD. The CDR3 is 17 residues long. V was shortened by 0 bases and J by 1 base, with 13 bases between the two germline ends. The CDR3 DNA follows: TGTGCCATCAGTGAGTCCGGGGGCCATGGCAGCAATCAGCCCCAGCATTTT. This sequence encodes CAISESGGHGSNQPQHF.

This clone was detected a few times. The rearrangement links TRBV28 to TRBJ1-2; a weak D match, TRBD1 (6 bases). Trimming pared 5 bases from V and 8 bases from J, leaving 18 bases between. CDR3 length: 14 residues. Germline CDR1 is MDHEN and CDR2 is SYDVKM. The CDR3 DNA reads TGTGCCAGCAGTCGTACACAGGGTTCCGACGGCTACACCTTC. Translated, it gives CASSRTQGSDGYTF.

The chain links TRBV11-3 to TRBJ2-5; the match to TRBD1 covers 9 bases. The CDR3 runs to 12 residues. Germline CDR1 SGHNT, CDR2 YENEEA. V gave up 5 bases and J gave up 9 bases; unmatched junction bases: 4. CDR3 amino acids: CASSLTGGAQYF. CDR3 DNA sequence: TGTGCCAGCAGCCTGACAGGGGGGGCCCAGTACTTC.

The rearrangement joins TRBV5-1 to TRBJ2-1, with 11 bases that match TRBD1. Germline trimming cut 1 base from V and 7 bases from J; bases unmatched to any gene: 7. The CDR3 is 16 amino acids. Per germline, CDR1 SGHRS and CDR2 YFSETQ. CDR3: CASSLQGQGASNEQFF. The CDR3 nucleotides read TGCGCCAGCAGCTTGCAAGGACAGGGGGCGTCGAATGAGCAGTTCTTC.

J is TRBJ2-7 and V is TRBV29-1; D gene ambiguous. This CDR3 has 13 amino acids. Trimming pared 2 bases from V and 0 bases from J, leaving 8 bases between. CDR1 is SQVTM, CDR2 ANQGSEA, per germline. The CDR3 bases are TGCAGCGTTGAAAATTCGGACTCCTACGAGCAGTACTTC. Amino acids: CSVENSDSYEQYF.

The chain couples TRBV5-1 to TRBJ2-7; 7 nucleotides line up with TRBD1. CDR1 SGHRS and CDR2 YFSETQ come from the germline V gene. The CDR3 spans 14 residues. Trimming took 0 bases from V and 2 from J; bases not matched to a gene: 2. This chain's CDR3 is CASSLGQGPYEQYF. CDR3 nucleotide sequence: TGCGCCAGCAGCTTGGGACAGGGCCCCTACGAGCAGTACTTC.

This chain joins TRBV19 and TRBJ1-2; the match to TRBD1 covers 9 bases. CDR1 and CDR2 from the germline V gene are LNHDA and SQIVND (reference sequence). The CDR3 sequence is 13 residues long. Losses at the gene ends were 6 bases for V and 2 bases for J; bases not matched to a gene: 1. The CDR3 region has the DNA TGTGCCAGTAGGGGACAGGGCAACTATGGCTACACCTTC. Translating gives CASRGQGNYGYTF.

The count of this clone is one. This chain connects TRBV27 to TRBJ1-1, with 7 nucleotides matching TRBD1. Germline CDR1 reads MNHEY; CDR2 reads SMNVEV (reference sequence). CDR3 length: 16 amino acids. With 6 bases clipped from V and 4 bases from J, the junction kept 14 bases outside the gene matches. The CDR3 sequence is CASRPTVVRQGTEAFF. In DNA form, the CDR3 reads TGTGCCAGCAGACCCACCGTGGTTCGACAGGGCACTGAAGCTTTCTTT.

The rearrangement links TRBV2 to TRBJ2-2; 8 nucleotides match TRBD1. CDR3 length equals 15 residues. The ends lost 3 bases at V and 2 bases at J; junction bases unmatched: 2. From germline, CDR1 is SNHLY and CDR2 FYNNEI. The CDR3 region is CASSDAGGNTGELFF. The CDR3 bases are TGTGCCAGCAGTGACGCAGGGGGCAACACCGGGGAGCTGTTTTTT.

The chain has TRBV19 and TRBJ1-2; the match to TRBD1 covers 8 bases. This CDR3 comprises 15 residues. CDR1 and CDR2 from the germline V gene are LNHDA and SQIVND (reference sequence). V shed 5 bases and J 4 bases; nucleotides not matched to a gene: 9. As DNA, the CDR3 is TGTGCCAGTAGTCCAGGCAGGGGGCGCAGCTATGGCTACACCTTC. Translation gives CASSPGRGRSYGYTF.

This rearrangement joins TRBV11-1 to TRBJ2-1; possible D gene TRBD1, 6 bases. CDR3 length: 17 amino acids. The V gene's germline CDR1 is SGHAT and CDR2 FQDESV (reference sequence). V dropped 1 base and J dropped 5 bases, with 18 bases sitting between them. The chain's CDR3 is CASSLETPGAGNNEQFF. CDR3 in DNA: TGTGCCAGCAGCTTAGAAACACCAGGGGCGGGTAACAATGAGCAGTTCTTC. Complete variable domain (other parts from reference TRBV11-1 and TRBJ2-1): EAEVAQSPRYKITEKSQAVAFWCDPISGHATLYWYRQILGQGPELLVQFQDESVVDDSQLPKDRFSAERLKGVDSTLKIQPAELGDSAMYLCASSLETPGAGNNEQFFGPGTRLTVL.